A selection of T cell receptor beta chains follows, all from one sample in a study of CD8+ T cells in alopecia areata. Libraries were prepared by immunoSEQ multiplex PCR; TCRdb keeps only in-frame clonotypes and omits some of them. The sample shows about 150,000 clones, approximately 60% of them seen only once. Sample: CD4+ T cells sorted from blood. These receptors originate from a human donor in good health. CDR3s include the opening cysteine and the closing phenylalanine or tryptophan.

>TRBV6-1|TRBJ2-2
CASSDRARELFF
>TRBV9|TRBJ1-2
CASSKTGIDYGYTF
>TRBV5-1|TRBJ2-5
CASRGQGVESETQYF
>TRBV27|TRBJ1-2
CASSPTGPHFGYTF
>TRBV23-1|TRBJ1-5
CASSHGQGNQPQHF
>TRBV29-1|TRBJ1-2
CSANRDTANYGYTF
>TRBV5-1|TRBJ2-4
CASSLTSGRVIQYF
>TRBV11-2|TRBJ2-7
CASSLPGQPYEQYF
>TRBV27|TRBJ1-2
CASSLSLDRPLSYTF
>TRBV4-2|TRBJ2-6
CASSPGQGSSGANVLTF
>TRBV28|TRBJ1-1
CASSQQGTTEAFF
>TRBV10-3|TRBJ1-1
CAISESGRDGEAFF
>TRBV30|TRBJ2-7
CAWSVGISYEQYF
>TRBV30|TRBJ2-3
CAWSVTAGGSDTQYF
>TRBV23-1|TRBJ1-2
CASSHRSSNYGYTF
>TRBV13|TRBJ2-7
CASSLASGVGGQYF
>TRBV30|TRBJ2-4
CAWSQGGNIQYF
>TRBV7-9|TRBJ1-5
CASSQTGGGNQPQHF
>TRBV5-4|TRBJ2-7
CASSSRGYEQYF
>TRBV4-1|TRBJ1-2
CASSQQGGGYTF
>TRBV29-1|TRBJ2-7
CSVKPGASGDYEQYF
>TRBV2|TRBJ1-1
CASNPKRTPNTEAFF
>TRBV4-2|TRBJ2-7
CASSQSMGLAAEQYF